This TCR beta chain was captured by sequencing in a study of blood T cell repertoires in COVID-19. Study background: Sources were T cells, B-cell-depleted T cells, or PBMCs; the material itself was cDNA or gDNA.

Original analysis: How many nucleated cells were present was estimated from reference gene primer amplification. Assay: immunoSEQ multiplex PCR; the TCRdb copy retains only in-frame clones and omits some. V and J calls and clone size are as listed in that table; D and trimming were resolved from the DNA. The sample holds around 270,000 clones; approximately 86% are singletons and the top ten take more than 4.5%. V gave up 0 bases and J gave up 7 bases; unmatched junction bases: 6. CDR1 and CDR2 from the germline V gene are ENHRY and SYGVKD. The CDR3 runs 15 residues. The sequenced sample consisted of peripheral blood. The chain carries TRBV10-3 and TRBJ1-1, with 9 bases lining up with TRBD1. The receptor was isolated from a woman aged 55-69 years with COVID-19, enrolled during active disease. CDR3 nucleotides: TGTGCCATCAGTGAGTCAACAGGGGGCTACCGTGAAGCTTTCTTT. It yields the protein CAISESTGGYREAFF.